This TCR beta chain was captured in a study of cytomegalovirus exposure and HLA in healthy donors. At the level of the study: A subsequent analysis stated that the approximately 110 validation repertoires were run on the same platform as the approximately 700 first-cohort repertoires.

The CDR3 is made up of 16 amino acids. Germline loops: CDR1 MNHNS, CDR2 SASEGT. V gave up 2 bases and J gave up 4 bases; unmatched junction bases: 9. The table came from immunoSEQ multiplex PCR; TCRdb's copy has only in-frame clones and leaves some out. The table includes around 260,000 clones, 90% detected once. The TCR comes from a woman aged 25 to 39 in good health and CMV-seronegative. This chain joins TRBV6-1 and TRBJ2-3; 7 bases align to TRBD1. Sequenced: PBMCs. The CDR3 protein is CASSEQGERLSDTQYF. CDR3 sequence (DNA): TGTGCCAGCAGTGAACAGGGGGAAAGGCTATCAGATACGCAGTATTTT.